This paragraph reports one T cell receptor (beta chain). Its antigen remains unidentified. This entry comes from a study of T cell responses to AZD1222 COVID-19 vaccine. The study's findings and limits: Spike as a whole was targeted by vaccine-associated CD4 TCRs, dominant at 160-218 and 743-854.

Repertoires were generated with immunoSEQ multiplex PCR, while TCRdb's copy carries only in-frame clones and drops some. The sample holds 130,000 or so clones, around 86% seen once. The sequencing used peripheral blood, collected on day 0 of AZD1222 vaccination. The TCR comes from an adult in good health.

The CDR3 here is CASRGTGYEQYF. In nucleotides, the CDR3 is TGTGCCAGCAGGGGGACAGGCTACGAGCAGTACTTC. J is TRBJ2-7 and V is TRBV3-1 (or the pseudogene TRBV3-2), with 8 bases aligning to TRBD1. There are 12 residues in the CDR3. The germline V gene has CDR1 LGHDT and CDR2 YNNKEL (reference sequence). J was trimmed by 3 bases and V by 6 bases; bases with no gene match: 1.